A selection of T cell receptor beta chains follows, all from one sample in a study of cytomegalovirus exposure and HLA in healthy donors. The table came from immunoSEQ multiplex PCR; TCRdb's copy has only in-frame clones and leaves some out. Of about 52,000 clones in the sample, 55% to 85% were seen once. The source material was PBMCs. These receptors originate from a woman aged 45-60 years in good health and CMV-seronegative. Each CDR3 is given with its conserved first and last residue. The D gene is left open where the match is weak. Clone sizes are given selectively: once, few, many, or a class where the clone is expanded.

j_gene	v_gene	d_gene	abundance	CDR3nt	CDR3aa
TRBJ2-3	TRBV4-2	TRBD2	.	TGTGCCAGCAGCCAAACTAGCGGGGGGAGCCCAGATACGCAGTATTTT	CASSQTSGGSPDTQYF
TRBJ2-7	TRBV6-7	TRBD1	.	TGTGCCAGCAGCACACAGGGGACCTACGAGCAGTACTTC	CASSTQGTYEQYF
TRBJ2-7	TRBV30	TRBD2	.	TGTGCCTGGAGTGCGATATCAGGTGGACTAGCGGGAGGCTACGAGCAGTACTTC	CAWSAISGGLAGGYEQYF
TRBJ2-5	TRBV30	TRBD2	.	TGTGCCTGGAGCGGACTAGCGGGGACAGAGACCCAGTACTTC	CAWSGLAGTETQYF
TRBJ1-1	TRBV10-3	TRBD1	.	TGTGCCATCAGTGAACAGGGGGACCGAACTGAAGCTTTCTTT	CAISEQGDRTEAFF
TRBJ1-5	TRBV19	.	.	TGTGCCAGTCGTACAGGGTGGGATGGGCCCCAGCATTTT	CASRTGWDGPQHF
TRBJ2-5	TRBV7-6	.	.	TGTGCCAGCGCGGATATGGGGACCCAGTACTTC	CASADMGTQYF
TRBJ2-5	TRBV6-5	TRBD2	.	TGTGCCAGCAGTTATTCCCAAGGTAGCGGGGGGGAGACCCAGTACTTC	CASSYSQGSGGETQYF
TRBJ2-3	TRBV2	.	.	TGTGCCAGCAGTGGGGGAGACACCACAGATACGCAGTATTTT	CASSGGDTTDTQYF
TRBJ2-6	TRBV19	.	.	TGTGCCAGTAGTATCTTGACTACCGCGGGCCCTGGGGCCAACGTCCTGACTTTC	CASSILTTAGPGANVLTF
TRBJ1-2	TRBV15	.	.	TGTGCCACCAGGGACGCAGGGAAGGAGGGCTACACCTTC	CATRDAGKEGYTF
TRBJ2-7	TRBV4-1	TRBD1	.	TGCGCCAGCAGCCAAGGCCCCGACAGGGTCACGTACGAGCAGTACTTC	CASSQGPDRVTYEQYF
TRBJ2-3	TRBV7-2	TRBD1	.	TGTGCCAGCGGCTGGTCGACAGGGCCAGATACGCAGTATTTT	CASGWSTGPDTQYF
TRBJ2-2	TRBV25-1	.	.	TGTGCCAGCAGTGAAACGGGACAAGACACCGGGGAGCTGTTTTTT	CASSETGQDTGELFF
TRBJ2-3	TRBV4-2	.	.	TGTGCCAGCAGCCTGGGCGGGGACCCTAGCACAGATACGCAGTATTTT	CASSLGGDPSTDTQYF
TRBJ1-1	TRBV18	.	.	TGTGCCAGCTCAGCAGGACAGAGTGAAGCTTTCTTT	CASSAGQSEAFF
TRBJ2-1	TRBV6-5	TRBD2	.	TGTGCCAGCAGTTACGACGGACTAGACTACAATGAGCAGTTCTTC	CASSYDGLDYNEQFF
TRBJ1-2	TRBV6-1	.	few	TGTGCCAGCAGTGCACAGGGAATGGGGCTCTATGGCTACACCTTC	CASSAQGMGLYGYTF
TRBJ2-7	TRBV28	.	.	TGTGCCAGCATCCAGGGATACGAGCAGTACTTC	CASIQGYEQYF
TRBJ2-7	TRBV27	.	.	TGTGCCAGCAGTTTATCGCGCACTCGGTACGAGCAGTACTTC	CASSLSRTRYEQYF
TRBJ1-5	TRBV7-2	.	.	TGTGCCAGCAGCTTAGACAGGGTTCGCCGGGATCAGCCCCAGCATTTT	CASSLDRVRRDQPQHF
TRBJ2-7	TRBV30	.	.	TGTGCCTGGAGTGTATCCTGGCTGGAGCAGTACTTC	CAWSVSWLEQYF
TRBJ2-5	TRBV29-1	TRBD2	.	TGCAGCGTCGGGACTAGCGGGAGGGGCGAGACCCAGTACTTC	CSVGTSGRGETQYF
TRBJ2-5	TRBV7-6	.	.	TGTGCCAGCAGCTTAACGCACCGGGAGACCCAGTACTTC	CASSLTHRETQYF
TRBJ1-2	TRBV7-9	TRBD1	.	TGTGCCAGCAGCTTAGTTGGGGGGACAGGAGGCTACACCTTC	CASSLVGGTGGYTF
TRBJ1-1	TRBV28	.	.	TGTGCCAGCAATACAGGGAACACTGAAGCTTTCTTT	CASNTGNTEAFF
TRBJ1-5	TRBV6-5	.	.	TGTGCCAGCAGTTTCGCGGGGGGGGGACAGCCCCAGCATTTT	CASSFAGGGQPQHF
TRBJ1-2	TRBV6-1	TRBD1	once	TGTGCCAGCAGTCGCGACGGGACAGGGTCCGGCTACACCTTC	CASSRDGTGSGYTF
TRBJ2-2	TRBV19	TRBD1	.	TGTGCCAGTATCCCAGAACAGGGGGCGCGTCACGGGGAGCTGTTTTTT	CASIPEQGARHGELFF
TRBJ1-2	TRBV16	TRBD1	.	TGTGCCAGCAGCCAGGCGACAGGGGCGGGCGGCTACACCTTC	CASSQATGAGGYTF
TRBJ1-2	TRBV28	TRBD1	.	TGTGCCAGCAGCCAAGGACAGGGAGACTATGGCTACACCTTC	CASSQGQGDYGYTF
TRBJ1-2	TRBV2	.	once	TGTGCCAGCAGTGACGGGTTGATAGGCTATGGCTACACCTTC	CASSDGLIGYGYTF
TRBJ2-2	TRBV5-1	.	.	TGCGCCAGCAGCTTGCTGGGGGGCACCGGGGAGCTGTTTTTT	CASSLLGGTGELFF
TRBJ1-5	TRBV28	TRBD1	.	TGTGCCAGCAGTCTACCACAGGGGGCGGTTCAGCCCCAGCATTTT	CASSLPQGAVQPQHF
TRBJ2-3	TRBV7-6	TRBD2	few	TGTGCCAGCAGCAAAAGGCTAGCGGGGGGAACTAGCACAGATACGCAGTATTTT	CASSKRLAGGTSTDTQYF
TRBJ1-5	TRBV4-2	.	.	TGTGCCAGCAGCCAAGGGAACAGTCAGCCCCAGCATTTT	CASSQGNSQPQHF
TRBJ1-3	TRBV2	.	.	TGTGCCAGCAGTGTCCTGGCCGGAGGTGGAAACACCATATATTTT	CASSVLAGGGNTIYF
TRBJ2-7	TRBV28	TRBD2	.	TGTGCCACAGGGAGGGTCTACGAGCAGTACTTC	CATGRVYEQYF
TRBJ2-7	TRBV27	TRBD2	.	TGTGCCAGCAGTTTAGGGGGGGTCAGCTCCTACGAGCAGTACTTC	CASSLGGVSSYEQYF
TRBJ2-5	TRBV4-2	TRBD1	few	TGTGCCAGCAGCCAAGATAGGGGGCAGACCCAGTACTTC	CASSQDRGQTQYF
TRBJ2-1	TRBV19	.	.	TGTGCCGGTAGTACGGGGGATAAGGCCTACAATGAGCAGTTCTTC	CAGSTGDKAYNEQFF
TRBJ1-2	TRBV6-1	.	.	TGTGCCAGCGGCAAGACAGTCGACTATGGCTACACCTTC	CASGKTVDYGYTF
TRBJ2-7	TRBV28	.	.	TGTGCCAGCAGTTTAGGTCAGGATTACGAGCAGTACTTC	CASSLGQDYEQYF
TRBJ1-6	TRBV7-2	.	.	TGTGCCAGCAGCCCCCAGGGTCCGCATTCACCCCTCCACTTT	CASSPQGPHSPLHF
TRBJ2-3	TRBV18	TRBD1	.	TGTGCCAGCTCAGCAACAAAGACAGGGAAAGATACGCAGTATTTT	CASSATKTGKDTQYF
TRBJ1-3	TRBV30	.	.	TGTGCCTCGGAACTGGGGGGAGATGGAAACACCATATATTTT	CASELGGDGNTIYF
TRBJ1-2	TRBV2	TRBD1	.	TGTGCCAGCAGAACCACCGGGACAGGGGGCGGAGGAGGTGGCTACACCTTC	CASRTTGTGGGGGGYTF
TRBJ1-6	TRBV11-1	.	few	TGTGCCAGCAGCAAATCCGGCGGAGGTATCTATTCACCCCTCCACTTT	CASSKSGGGIYSPLHF
TRBJ2-1	TRBV19	.	.	TGTGCCAGTAGTATGTGGGGCGGGGACAATGAGCAGTTCTTC	CASSMWGGDNEQFF
TRBJ2-2	TRBV7-9	TRBD2	.	TGTGCCAGCAGCGAGCGGGGGGAAGGTACCGGGGAGCTGTTTTTT	CASSERGEGTGELFF
TRBJ2-3	TRBV5-1	.	once	TGCGCCAGCAGCTTAAGTCTAGAAGCAGATACGCAGTATTTT	CASSLSLEADTQYF
TRBJ2-3	TRBV6-1	TRBD2	.	TGTGCCAGCAGTGTACCCGGGACTAGCGGGGGGGTCGTCACAGATACGCAGTATTTT	CASSVPGTSGGVVTDTQYF
TRBJ1-1	TRBV7-3	TRBD1	once	TGTGCCAGCAGCTCGGACAGGGGGTGGGGGAACACTGAAGCTTTCTTT	CASSSDRGWGNTEAFF
TRBJ1-2	TRBV27	TRBD1	.	TGTGCCAGCAGTCCCGGACAGGGACTGTTCTACACCTTC	CASSPGQGLFYTF